This TCR beta chain was recorded in a study of T-cell reconstitution after alpha-beta-depleted transplantation in children. Findings of the study overall: Several patients had high TCRbeta diversity at day 60; it came from surviving recipient T cells and thymic progenitors.

A library of TCRbeta sequences, prepared with unique molecular identifiers, was generated. Each CDR3 protein gets one entry after TCRdb re-called the PCR reads with MiXCR. The sample holds approximately 1,000,000 distinct CDR3 sequences, about 29% seen once. This clonotype occurred a few times. Its target is not known. The receptor was derived from a boy under three years old who had a stem cell transplant for SCID, so the T cells may come from the graft donor. The sequencing used PBMCs, mostly from graft donor cells, collected 360 days after TCRalphabeta/CD19-depleted stem cell transplant.

The CDR3: CSVPGPTEAFF. The CDR3, as DNA: TGCAGTGTCCCAGGGCCCACTGAAGCTTTCTTT. This sequence joins TRBV20-1 and TRBJ1-1; D is possibly TRBD1 (5 bases). Germline-derived CDR1 and CDR2 are DFQATT and SNEGSKA (reference sequence). The ends were cut back, 7 bases at V and 4 bases at J, with 10 bases in the middle. The CDR3 is 11 residues long.